A selection of T cell receptor beta chains follows, all from one sample in a study of identical twins. TCRdb re-analysed the 5' RACE reads in MiXCR, keeping a single row per CDR3 protein. The table includes some 730,000 distinct CDR3 sequences, 15% to 20% detected once. The same data also went into a second study, on T cells expressing NK-cell markers.

The sample taken for sequencing was PBMCs. The receptors here all came from a woman under 30 in good health. Both conserved end residues are part of each CDR3. Each record gives: J gene, clone size, D gene, V gene, CDR3 DNA, CDR3 protein. The D gene is left open where the match is weak. Size tells how often a clone was seen (once, few, many) or the class of an expanded clone, and some rows leave it out.

j_gene: TRBJ2-6
abundance: .
d_gene: .
v_gene: TRBV6-2/TRBV6-3
CDR3nt: TGTGCCAGCAGGCTAGGGGCCAACGTCCTGACTTTC
CDR3aa: CASRLGANVLTF

j_gene: TRBJ1-2
abundance: .
d_gene: .
v_gene: TRBV2
CDR3nt: TGTGCCAGCAGTCTAGGAGAAAGTAACTATGGCTACACCTTC
CDR3aa: CASSLGESNYGYTF

j_gene: TRBJ2-1
abundance: few
d_gene: .
v_gene: TRBV9
CDR3nt: TGTGCCAGCAGCGTAGCCGGGGATGACAATGAGCAGTTCTTC
CDR3aa: CASSVAGDDNEQFF

j_gene: TRBJ1-2
abundance: .
d_gene: .
v_gene: TRBV20-1
CDR3nt: TGCAGTGCTAGACTAGGGTTTGGCTACACCTTC
CDR3aa: CSARLGFGYTF

j_gene: TRBJ1-6
abundance: few
d_gene: TRBD1
v_gene: TRBV27
CDR3nt: TGTGCCAGCAGTTTGGGACAGGGTGCGGCCCTCCACTTT
CDR3aa: CASSLGQGAALHF

j_gene: TRBJ1-4
abundance: .
d_gene: .
v_gene: TRBV20-1
CDR3nt: TGCAGTGCCCGCCAAATGGACATGAGCGAAAAACTGTTTTTT
CDR3aa: CSARQMDMSEKLFF

j_gene: TRBJ2-6
abundance: .
d_gene: .
v_gene: TRBV12-5
CDR3nt: TGTGCTAGTGGCGCCGACACCGGGAGAGGGGCCAACGTCCTGACTTTC
CDR3aa: CASGADTGRGANVLTF

j_gene: TRBJ1-1
abundance: once
d_gene: TRBD1
v_gene: TRBV10-3
CDR3nt: TGTGCCATCAGTGAACGTGTTCACAGGGGGATGAACACTGAAGCTTTCTTT
CDR3aa: CAISERVHRGMNTEAFF

j_gene: TRBJ1-2
abundance: .
d_gene: .
v_gene: TRBV20-1
CDR3nt: TGCAGTGCTAGCGGGCCCAGAGAAGGCTACACCTTC
CDR3aa: CSASGPREGYTF

j_gene: TRBJ2-1
abundance: few
d_gene: .
v_gene: TRBV7-3
CDR3nt: TGTGCCAGCCCTCCGGGAAGGGGGGCGGGGAATGAGCAGTTCTTC
CDR3aa: CASPPGRGAGNEQFF

j_gene: TRBJ2-7
abundance: few
d_gene: .
v_gene: TRBV4-1
CDR3nt: TGCGCCAGCACCGGGGTAGGGAAGCACTCCTACGAGCAGTACTTC
CDR3aa: CASTGVGKHSYEQYF

j_gene: TRBJ2-4
abundance: few
d_gene: TRBD1
v_gene: TRBV5-5
CDR3nt: TGTGCCAGCAGCTTGGCCCGGGACAGGTGGTACTTC
CDR3aa: CASSLARDRWYF

j_gene: TRBJ2-1
abundance: many
d_gene: .
v_gene: TRBV20-1
CDR3nt: TGCAGTGCCCCGGGTGGGATCGATGAGCAGTTCTTC
CDR3aa: CSAPGGIDEQFF

j_gene: TRBJ2-1
abundance: .
d_gene: TRBD2
v_gene: TRBV20-1
CDR3nt: TGCAGTGCTTCTAGCGGGCGGGCCGTAAGGGAGCAGTTCTTC
CDR3aa: CSASSGRAVREQFF

j_gene: TRBJ2-3
abundance: .
d_gene: .
v_gene: TRBV11-2
CDR3nt: TGTGCCAGCACCCTCCTAGAGAATTGGGGAGATACGCAGTATTTT
CDR3aa: CASTLLENWGDTQYF

j_gene: TRBJ2-1
abundance: .
d_gene: TRBD2
v_gene: TRBV13
CDR3nt: TGTGCCAGCAAAGGGACTAGCGGGAGTGGCTCCTACAATGAGCAGTTCTTC
CDR3aa: CASKGTSGSGSYNEQFF

j_gene: TRBJ2-3
abundance: few
d_gene: TRBD1
v_gene: TRBV20-1
CDR3nt: TGCAGTGCTAGCAGGGGGCGGCTGGCGCAGTATTTT
CDR3aa: CSASRGRLAQYF

j_gene: TRBJ1-6
abundance: .
d_gene: .
v_gene: TRBV19
CDR3nt: TGTGCCAGTAGTATCGTCTTCGAGGGTAGTTCACCCCTCCACTTT
CDR3aa: CASSIVFEGSSPLHF

j_gene: TRBJ2-3
abundance: few
d_gene: .
v_gene: TRBV14
CDR3nt: TGTGCCAGCAGCCCATTCTTGGGACTCACAGATACGCAGTATTTT
CDR3aa: CASSPFLGLTDTQYF

j_gene: TRBJ2-2
abundance: .
d_gene: TRBD2
v_gene: TRBV5-6
CDR3nt: TGTGCCAGCAGCAGGGGACTAGCGGGGCAATCGCGCGGGACCGGGGAGCTGTTTTTT
CDR3aa: CASSRGLAGQSRGTGELFF

j_gene: TRBJ1-5
abundance: few
d_gene: TRBD1
v_gene: TRBV12-3/TRBV12-4
CDR3nt: TGTGCCAGCCAGGGGGAGTATAGCAATCAGCCCCAGCATTTT
CDR3aa: CASQGEYSNQPQHF

j_gene: TRBJ2-2
abundance: many
d_gene: .
v_gene: TRBV5-5
CDR3nt: TGTGCCAGCAGCTTGTTATCGACAAACACCGGGGAGCTGTTTTTT
CDR3aa: CASSLLSTNTGELFF

j_gene: TRBJ2-3
abundance: .
d_gene: .
v_gene: TRBV20-1
CDR3nt: TGCAGTGCTACGTGGGGCGCGTCAGATACGCAGTATTTT
CDR3aa: CSATWGASDTQYF

j_gene: TRBJ1-2
abundance: few
d_gene: .
v_gene: TRBV6-6
CDR3nt: TGTGCCAGCAGTTTTGAGGGCTACACCTTC
CDR3aa: CASSFEGYTF

j_gene: TRBJ2-5
abundance: many
d_gene: .
v_gene: TRBV6-1
CDR3nt: TGTGCCAGCAGGATTCGACAGGGGCTAGCGGGGCACCAAGAGACCCAGTACTTC
CDR3aa: CASRIRQGLAGHQETQYF

j_gene: TRBJ2-3
abundance: .
d_gene: .
v_gene: TRBV7-3
CDR3nt: TGTGCCAGCAGCTCGTTAACAGGGTACACAGATACGCAGTATTTT
CDR3aa: CASSSLTGYTDTQYF

j_gene: TRBJ2-5
abundance: .
d_gene: .
v_gene: TRBV12-3/TRBV12-4
CDR3nt: TGTGCCAGCAGATCCGGGACCTCACAAGAGACCCAGTACTTC
CDR3aa: CASRSGTSQETQYF

j_gene: TRBJ1-1
abundance: .
d_gene: .
v_gene: TRBV19
CDR3nt: TGTGCCAGCGCATCGACCGTGTTGAACACTGAAGCTTTCTTT
CDR3aa: CASASTVLNTEAFF

j_gene: TRBJ2-7
abundance: few
d_gene: .
v_gene: TRBV5-5
CDR3nt: TGTGCCAGCAGCTTGTTTCCGACGAATCACTACGAGCAGTACTTC
CDR3aa: CASSLFPTNHYEQYF

j_gene: TRBJ2-7
abundance: few
d_gene: .
v_gene: TRBV12-3/TRBV12-4
CDR3nt: TGTGCCAGCAGTTGGGACCTCTACGAGCAGTACTTC
CDR3aa: CASSWDLYEQYF

j_gene: TRBJ2-1
abundance: .
d_gene: .
v_gene: TRBV5-1
CDR3nt: TGCGCCAGCAGCGGAGGGGTCGCCTACAATGAGCAGTTCTTC
CDR3aa: CASSGGVAYNEQFF

j_gene: TRBJ1-5
abundance: few
d_gene: .
v_gene: TRBV20-1
CDR3nt: TGCAGTGCTAGAGATCGGGCATATCCTAATCAGCCCCAGCATTTT
CDR3aa: CSARDRAYPNQPQHF

j_gene: TRBJ1-6
abundance: many
d_gene: .
v_gene: TRBV5-1
CDR3nt: TGCGCCAGCAGCTTGGACAATTCACCCCTCCACTTT
CDR3aa: CASSLDNSPLHF

j_gene: TRBJ2-5
abundance: few
d_gene: .
v_gene: TRBV5-1
CDR3nt: TGCGCCAGCAGCCCACGAATAGCGGTCCAAGAGACCCAGTACTTC
CDR3aa: CASSPRIAVQETQYF

j_gene: TRBJ1-4
abundance: few
d_gene: .
v_gene: TRBV15
CDR3nt: TGTGCCACCAGCGAAGGGGCGGTTGAAAAACTGTTTTTT
CDR3aa: CATSEGAVEKLFF

j_gene: TRBJ2-2
abundance: .
d_gene: TRBD2
v_gene: TRBV12-3/TRBV12-4
CDR3nt: TGTGCCAGCAGTTCCGGGACTAGCGGCAACACCGGGGAGCTGTTTTTT
CDR3aa: CASSSGTSGNTGELFF

j_gene: TRBJ2-7
abundance: .
d_gene: .
v_gene: TRBV20-1
CDR3nt: TGCAGCGTCCACGGGGGACCCTCCTACGAGCAGTACTTC
CDR3aa: CSVHGGPSYEQYF

j_gene: TRBJ2-1
abundance: .
d_gene: .
v_gene: TRBV5-1
CDR3nt: TGCGCCAGCAGCTTTCTGGGCGTATCCCACAATGAGCAGTTCTTC
CDR3aa: CASSFLGVSHNEQFF

j_gene: TRBJ2-3
abundance: few
d_gene: TRBD1
v_gene: TRBV6-1
CDR3nt: TGTGCCAGCAGTACCATCCCCGGACAGGGGGCAGATACGCAGTATTTT
CDR3aa: CASSTIPGQGADTQYF

j_gene: TRBJ2-7
abundance: .
d_gene: .
v_gene: TRBV5-1
CDR3nt: TGCGCCAGCAGCATAGGACATGCCTACGAGCAGTACTTC
CDR3aa: CASSIGHAYEQYF

j_gene: TRBJ2-1
abundance: .
d_gene: .
v_gene: TRBV7-9
CDR3nt: TGTGCCAGCAGCTTAGTTGGGCCCTCACTGTATATTGAGCAGTTCTTC
CDR3aa: CASSLVGPSLYIEQFF

j_gene: TRBJ2-7
abundance: many
d_gene: .
v_gene: TRBV5-1
CDR3nt: TGCGCCAGCAGCTTGGAAGGGACAAGCTACGAGCAGTACTTC
CDR3aa: CASSLEGTSYEQYF